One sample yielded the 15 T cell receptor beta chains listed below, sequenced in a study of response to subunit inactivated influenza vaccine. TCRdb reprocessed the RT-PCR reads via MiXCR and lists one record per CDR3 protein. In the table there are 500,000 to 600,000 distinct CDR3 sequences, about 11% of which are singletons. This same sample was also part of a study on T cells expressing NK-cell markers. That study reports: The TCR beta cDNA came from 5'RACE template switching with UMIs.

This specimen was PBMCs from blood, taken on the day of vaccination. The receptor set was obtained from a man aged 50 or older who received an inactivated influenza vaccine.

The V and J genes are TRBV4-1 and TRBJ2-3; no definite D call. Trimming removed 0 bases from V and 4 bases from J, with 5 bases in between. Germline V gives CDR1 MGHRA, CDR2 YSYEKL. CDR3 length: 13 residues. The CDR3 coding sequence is TGCGCCAGCAGCCAAGAGGTCCCAGATACGCAGTATTTT. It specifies CASSQEVPDTQYF.

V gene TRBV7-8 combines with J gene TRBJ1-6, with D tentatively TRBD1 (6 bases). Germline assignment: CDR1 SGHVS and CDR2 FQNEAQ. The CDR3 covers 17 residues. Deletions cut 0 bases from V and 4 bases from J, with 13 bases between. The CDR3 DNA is TGTGCCAGCAGCTTAGCGTTCGCAGGGGTTTATAATTCACCCCTCCACTTT. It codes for CASSLAFAGVYNSPLHF. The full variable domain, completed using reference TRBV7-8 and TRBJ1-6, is GAGVSQSPRYKVAKRGQDVALRCDPISGHVSLFWYQQALGQGPEFLTYFQNEAQLDKSGLPSDRFFAERPEGSVSTLKIQRTQQEDSAVYLCASSLAFAGVYNSPLHFGNGTRLTVT.

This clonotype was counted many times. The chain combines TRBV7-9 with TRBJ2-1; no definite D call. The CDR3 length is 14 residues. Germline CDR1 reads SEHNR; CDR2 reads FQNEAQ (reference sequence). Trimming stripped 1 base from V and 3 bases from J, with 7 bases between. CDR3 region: CASSLENGYNEQFF. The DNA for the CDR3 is TGTGCCAGCAGCTTAGAAAACGGCTACAATGAGCAGTTCTTC.

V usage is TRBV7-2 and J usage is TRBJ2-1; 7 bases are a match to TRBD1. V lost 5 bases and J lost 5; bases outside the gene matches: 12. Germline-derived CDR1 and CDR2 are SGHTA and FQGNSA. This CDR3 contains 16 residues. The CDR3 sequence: CASSPLWTGADNEQFF. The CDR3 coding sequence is TGTGCCAGCAGCCCACTGTGGACAGGAGCTGACAATGAGCAGTTCTTC. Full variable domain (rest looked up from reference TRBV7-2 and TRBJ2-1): GAGVSQSPSNKVTEKGKDVELRCDPISGHTALYWYRQSLGQGLEFLIYFQGNSAPDKSGLPSDRFSAERTGGSVSTLTIQRTQQEDSAVYLCASSPLWTGADNEQFFGPGTRLTVL.

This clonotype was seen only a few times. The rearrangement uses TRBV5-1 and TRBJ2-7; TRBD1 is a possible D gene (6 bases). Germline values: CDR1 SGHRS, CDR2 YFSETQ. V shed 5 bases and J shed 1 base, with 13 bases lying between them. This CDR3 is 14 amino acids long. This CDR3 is CASRWKRGSYEQYF. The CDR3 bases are TGCGCCAGCAGGTGGAAAAGGGGGTCCTACGAGCAGTACTTC. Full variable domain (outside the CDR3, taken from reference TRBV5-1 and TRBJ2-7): KAGVTQTPRYLIKTRGQQVTLSCSPISGHRSVSWYQQTPGQGLQFLFEYFSETQRNKGNFPGRFSGRQFSNSRSEMNVSTLELGDSALYLCASRWKRGSYEQYFGPGTRLTVT.

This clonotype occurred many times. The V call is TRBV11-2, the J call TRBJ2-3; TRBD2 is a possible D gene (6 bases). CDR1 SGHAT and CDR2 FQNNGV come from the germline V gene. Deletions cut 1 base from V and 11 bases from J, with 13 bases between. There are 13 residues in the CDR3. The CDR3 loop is CASSLVVADQQYF. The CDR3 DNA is TGTGCCAGCAGCTTAGTAGTAGCGGATCAGCAGTATTTT.

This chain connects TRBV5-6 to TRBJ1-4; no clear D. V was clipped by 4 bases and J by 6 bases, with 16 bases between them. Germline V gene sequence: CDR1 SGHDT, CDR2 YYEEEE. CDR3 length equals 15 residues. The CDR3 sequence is CASSVDPEWDEKLFF. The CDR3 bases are TGTGCCAGCAGCGTAGACCCTGAGTGGGATGAAAAACTGTTTTTT.

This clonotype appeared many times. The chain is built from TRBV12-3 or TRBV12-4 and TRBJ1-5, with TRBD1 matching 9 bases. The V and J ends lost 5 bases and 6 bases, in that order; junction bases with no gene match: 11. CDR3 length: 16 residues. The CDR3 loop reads CASSPGTGRSPQPQHF. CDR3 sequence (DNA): TGTGCCAGCAGTCCCGGGACAGGGCGTTCCCCTCAGCCCCAGCATTTT.

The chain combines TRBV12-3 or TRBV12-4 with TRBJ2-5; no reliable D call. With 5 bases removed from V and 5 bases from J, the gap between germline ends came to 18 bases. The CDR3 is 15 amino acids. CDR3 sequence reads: CASSTNDIIAETQYF. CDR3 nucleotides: TGTGCCAGCAGTACAAACGACATCATCGCCGAGACCCAGTACTTC.

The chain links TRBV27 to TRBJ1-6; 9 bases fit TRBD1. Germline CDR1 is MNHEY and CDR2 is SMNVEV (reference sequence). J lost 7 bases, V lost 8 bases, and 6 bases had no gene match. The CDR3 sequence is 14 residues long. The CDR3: CASGWTGANSPLHF. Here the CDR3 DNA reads TGTGCCAGCGGATGGACAGGGGCCAATTCACCCCTCCACTTT.

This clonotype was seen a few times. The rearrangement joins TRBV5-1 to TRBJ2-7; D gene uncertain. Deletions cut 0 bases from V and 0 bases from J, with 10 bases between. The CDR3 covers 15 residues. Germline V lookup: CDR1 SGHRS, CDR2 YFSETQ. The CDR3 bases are TGCGCCAGCAGCTTGGTAGCACTTAGCTCCTACGAGCAGTACTTC. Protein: CASSLVALSSYEQYF.

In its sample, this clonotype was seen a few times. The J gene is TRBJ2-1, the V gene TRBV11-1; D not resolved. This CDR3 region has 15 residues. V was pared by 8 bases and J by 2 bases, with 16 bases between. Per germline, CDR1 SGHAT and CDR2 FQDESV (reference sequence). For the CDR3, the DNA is TGTGCCAGCGCCTCGGCAGGCCGAACCTACAATGAGCAGTTCTTC. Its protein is CASASAGRTYNEQFF.

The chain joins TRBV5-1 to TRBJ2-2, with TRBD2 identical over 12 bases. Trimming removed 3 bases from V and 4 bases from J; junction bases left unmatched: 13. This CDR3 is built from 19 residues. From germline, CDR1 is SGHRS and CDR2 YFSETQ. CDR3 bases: TGCGCCAGCAGCTATGGGACCGAGGGACTAGCGGGCTTCACCGGGGAGCTGTTTTTT. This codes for CASSYGTEGLAGFTGELFF.

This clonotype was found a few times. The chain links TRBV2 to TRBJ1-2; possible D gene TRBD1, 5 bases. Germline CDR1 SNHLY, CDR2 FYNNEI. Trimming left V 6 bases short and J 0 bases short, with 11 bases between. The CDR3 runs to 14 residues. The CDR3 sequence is CASRRDVANYGYTF. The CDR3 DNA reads TGTGCCAGCAGGCGGGACGTAGCTAACTATGGCTACACCTTC.

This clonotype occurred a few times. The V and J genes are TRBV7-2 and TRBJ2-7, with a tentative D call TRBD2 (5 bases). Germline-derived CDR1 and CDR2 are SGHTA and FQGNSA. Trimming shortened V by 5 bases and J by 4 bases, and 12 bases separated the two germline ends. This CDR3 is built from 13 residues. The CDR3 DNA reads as TGTGCCAGCAGCCGCCCTGGGAGATACGAGCAGTACTTC. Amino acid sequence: CASSRPGRYEQYF.